Below, 24 T cell receptor beta chains from the same sample are listed, as sequenced in a study of human T cells and chemical hapten exposure. MiXCR was run by TCRdb on the RACE reads, yielding one entry per CDR3 protein. This sample carries 100,000 or so distinct CDR3 sequences, approximately 11% of them seen once, and the ten largest clones take approximately 3.5%. Described time point: patch test 1, 2 weeks after DPC sensitization. The treatment denotes: therapeutic diphenylcyclopropenone sensitization with weekly scalp DPC. Sequencing used whole blood, obtained in connection with sensitization to the hapten diphenylcyclopropenone (DPC). These receptors all come from a woman aged 40 to 50 with alopecia areata. Some clones in this sample may be carry-over from other donors' samples.

This clonotype appeared a few times. The chain recombines TRBV20-1 with TRBJ2-1; 7 nucleotides match TRBD1. The germline gives CDR1 DFQATT, CDR2 SNEGSKA (reference sequence). With V trimmed by 3 bases and J by 3 bases, 2 bases remained unmatched. CDR3 size: 13 residues. The CDR3 sequence: CSARGTVYNEQFF. The CDR3 nucleotides read TGCAGTGCTAGGGGGACAGTCTACAATGAGCAGTTCTTC.

This clonotype was seen many times. This rearrangement joins TRBV3-1 to TRBJ1-1; no reliable D call. Germline CDR1 and CDR2: LGHDT and YNNKEL (reference sequence). The CDR3 length is 14 residues. The V end lost 9 bases, the J end lost 0 bases, and 14 bases lay between the germline ends. The CDR3 reads CASLPSTLNTEAFF. The CDR3 DNA is TGTGCCAGTCTCCCATCGACACTGAACACTGAAGCTTTCTTT.

V and J are TRBV29-1 and TRBJ2-1, with D perhaps assigned TRBD1 or TRBD2 (6 bases each). CDR3 length: 14 amino acids. Germline-derived CDR1 and CDR2 are SQVTM and ANQGSEA. V was cut by 4 bases and J by 6 bases, with 16 bases left in between. The CDR3 here is CSVGGDTGGNEQFF. CDR3 DNA sequence: TGCAGCGTTGGTGGGGACACCGGGGGCAATGAGCAGTTCTTC.

This clonotype has at least ten counts. The J gene is TRBJ1-1, the V gene TRBV28, with D unresolved. Germline V gene lookup returns CDR1 MDHEN and CDR2 SYDVKM. The V end lost 4 bases, the J end lost 4 bases, and 13 bases lay between the germline ends. The CDR3 is made up of 14 amino acids. As DNA, the CDR3 is TGTGCCAGCAGTTCCCCGGCTAGAGGCACTGAAGCTTTCTTT. The encoded protein is CASSSPARGTEAFF.

This clonotype came up a few times. V gene TRBV28 combines with J gene TRBJ2-5, with 7 bases fitting TRBD2. V lost 5 bases to trimming and J lost 14 bases; unmatched junction nucleotides: 11. The CDR3 contains 12 residues. Germline V gene lookup returns CDR1 MDHEN and CDR2 SYDVKM. CDR3 region: CASSNPRDYSYF. CDR3 in DNA: TGTGCCAGCAGTAACCCCCGGGACTACTCTTACTTC.

This clonotype was seen a handful of times. V and J are TRBV29-1 and TRBJ2-1; no reliable D call. Trimming pared 2 bases from V and 4 bases from J, leaving 12 bases between. There are 14 residues in the CDR3. CDR1 is SQVTM and CDR2 is ANQGSEA in the germline V gene. CDR3 residues: CSVEIPGRYNEQFF. For the CDR3, the DNA is TGCAGCGTTGAAATCCCAGGCCGATACAATGAGCAGTTCTTC.

The V and J genes are TRBV6-5 and TRBJ2-5; D is ambiguous. This CDR3 has 16 residues. Germline V CDR1 and CDR2: MNHEY, SVGAGI. V lost 0 bases and J lost 7, with 18 bases in between. CDR3 DNA sequence: TGTGCCAGCAGTTACTCGGGGTCCCGGGTCTGGGGGACCCAGTACTTC. It translates to CASSYSGSRVWGTQYF.

This clonotype appeared many times. CDR3 nucleotides: TGCGCCAGCAGCCAATCACCGGGACAGAGGATATCCCAGTACTTC. It encodes CASSQSPGQRISQYF. The rearrangement joins TRBV4-1 to TRBJ2-7, with 7 bases identical to TRBD1. The CDR3 spans 15 residues. Germline V lookup: CDR1 MGHRA, CDR2 YSYEKL. After removal of 2 bases from V and 10 bases from J, the junction contained 14 bases not matched to a gene.

A few counts support this clonotype. This chain connects TRBV20-1 to TRBJ2-1, with 9 bases lining up with TRBD2. Germline trimming cut 5 bases from V and 6 bases from J; bases unmatched to any gene: 14. The CDR3 has 16 amino acids. Germline lookup yields CDR1 DFQATT and CDR2 SNEGSKA (reference sequence). The CDR3 spells CSAHSREGPRGNEQFF. The CDR3 nucleotides are TGCAGTGCTCACTCGCGGGAGGGCCCTCGGGGCAATGAGCAGTTCTTC.

This clonotype was counted ten times or more. V usage is TRBV20-1 and J usage is TRBJ1-1; 7 bases line up with TRBD1. With V trimmed by 6 bases and J by 12 bases, 10 bases remained unmatched. The CDR3 has 11 residues. Germline loops: CDR1 DFQATT, CDR2 SNEGSKA (reference sequence). CDR3 loop: CSASQGQTTFF. As DNA, the CDR3 is TGCAGTGCCTCTCAGGGACAGACTACTTTCTTT.

This clonotype was seen many times. The rearrangement uses TRBV18 and TRBJ2-7; D is ambiguous. The germline V and J ends were trimmed by 3 bases and 2 bases, with 5 bases remaining between them. CDR1 KGHSH and CDR2 LQKENI come from the germline V gene. CDR3 length: 12 amino acids. The DNA of the CDR3 is TGTGCCAGCTCACCCCAGCCCTACGAGCAGTACTTC. Translated, it gives CASSPQPYEQYF. The whole variable domain, filled in from reference TRBV18 and TRBJ2-7, reads NAGVMQNPRHLVRRRGQEARLRCSPMKGHSHVYWYRQLPEEGLKFMVYLQKENIIDESGMPKERFSAEFPKEGPSILRIQQVVRGDSAAYFCASSPQPYEQYFGPGTRLTVT.

The table lists this clonotype with a few counts. The chain is built from TRBV15 and TRBJ1-1; the D gene is possibly TRBD1 (5 bases). CDR3 length: 14 residues. Trimming took off 1 base at V and 7 bases at J, with 13 bases between the two ends. Germline CDR1 is LNHNV and CDR2 is YYDKDF (reference sequence). This CDR3 is CATSRGQGTGEAFF. DNA for the CDR3: TGTGCCACCAGCAGAGGTCAGGGAACGGGTGAAGCTTTCTTT.

This clonotype appeared many times. This sequence joins TRBV6-6 and TRBJ2-6; possibly TRBD1 or TRBD2 for D (5 bases each). V was trimmed by 6 bases and J by 1 base, leaving 22 bases between them. The CDR3 runs 19 residues. Germline V gene lookup returns CDR1 MNHNY and CDR2 SVGAGI (reference sequence). As DNA, the CDR3 is TGTGCCAGCAGCTTCGATTTAATGGGGGTGACTTCTGGGGCCAACGTCCTGACTTTC. This gives the protein CASSFDLMGVTSGANVLTF.

At least ten counts were recorded for this clonotype. The chain joins TRBV2 to TRBJ2-7; perhaps TRBD2 as D (6 bases). This CDR3 is 14 amino acids long. Germline V CDR1 and CDR2: SNHLY, FYNNEI. Trimming removed 2 bases at V and 7 bases at J, with 15 bases between. CDR3 sequence: CASSETWGRGEQYF. The CDR3 nucleotides read TGTGCCAGCAGTGAAACCTGGGGTCGGGGGGAGCAGTACTTC.

This clonotype has a handful of counts. This chain connects TRBV7-2 to TRBJ2-7; perhaps TRBD1 as D (5 bases). CDR3 size: 13 residues. Germline CDR1 SGHTA, CDR2 FQGNSA. V was trimmed by 3 bases and J by 9 bases, leaving 15 bases between them. The CDR3 protein is CASSLSGQTLQYF. The CDR3 coding sequence is TGTGCCAGCAGCTTGTCCGGACAAACTCTGCAGTACTTC.

This clonotype was counted many times. This chain links TRBV12-3 or TRBV12-4 with TRBJ2-7; no definite D call. The CDR3 covers 14 residues. V was trimmed by 6 bases and J by 4 bases, leaving 16 bases between them. CDR3 amino acids: CASSSDSTSYEQYF. The CDR3 bases are TGTGCCAGCAGCTCCGACTCCACGAGTTACGAGCAGTACTTC.

This clonotype occurred many times. V and J are TRBV7-9 and TRBJ2-3; D gene unclear. Trimming took off 4 bases at V and 0 bases at J, with 8 bases between the two ends. Germline-derived CDR1 and CDR2 are SEHNR and FQNEAQ (reference sequence). The CDR3 length is 14 residues. Written as DNA, the CDR3 is TGTGCCAGCAGCTGGTCTGGGAGCACAGATACGCAGTATTTT. This encodes CASSWSGSTDTQYF. Drawing the rest from reference TRBV7-9 and TRBJ2-3, the complete variable domain is DTGVSQNPRHKITKRGQNVTFRCDPISEHNRLYWYRQTLGQGPEFLTYFQNEAQLEKSRLLSDRFSAERPKGSFSTLEIQRTEQGDSAMYLCASSWSGSTDTQYFGPGTRLTVL.

This clonotype appeared a single time. CDR3 amino acids: CASSLEDYYEQYF. Here the CDR3 DNA reads TGTGCCAGCAGCCTGGAGGACTACTACGAGCAGTACTTC. The chain couples TRBV9 to TRBJ2-7; tentatively, D is TRBD2 (6 bases). Trimming left V 4 bases short and J 3 bases short, with 11 bases between. This CDR3 has 13 residues. CDR1 SGDLS and CDR2 YYNGEE come from the germline V gene.

This clonotype was counted between two and nine times. The chain combines TRBV7-2 with TRBJ2-2, with D hard to call. Germline CDR1 reads SGHTA; CDR2 reads FQGNSA. V was pared by 0 bases and J by 5 bases, with 16 bases between. The CDR3 is 17 amino acids. CDR3 bases: TGTGCCAGCAGCTTAGCGGGAAGTTTTACGAGGACCGGGGAGCTGTTTTTT. It codes for CASSLAGSFTRTGELFF.

A few counts support this clonotype. The chain is built from TRBV7-9 and TRBJ2-6; D might be TRBD2 (5 bases). V dropped 7 bases and J dropped 0 bases, with 16 bases sitting between them. The CDR3 spans 17 residues. Germline V CDR1 and CDR2: SEHNR, FQNEAQ (reference sequence). DNA of the CDR3: TGTGCCAGCATGAGGCGGGCGGACCTCTCTGGGGCCAACGTCCTGACTTTC. Translating gives CASMRRADLSGANVLTF.

This clonotype was counted only a few times. V gene TRBV6-2 or TRBV6-3 combines with J gene TRBJ1-1; D perhaps matches TRBD1 (6 bases). The germline gives CDR1 MNHEY, CDR2 SVGEGT. The CDR3 consists of 15 residues. V was pared by 6 bases and J by 4 bases, with 18 bases between. The CDR3 DNA reads as TGTGCCAGCAGACCAGGGGACCGTCGGGCCACTGAAGCTTTCTTT. It is translated as CASRPGDRRATEAFF.

This clonotype has a handful of counts. The rearrangement links TRBV30 to TRBJ1-3; D is unclear. The CDR3 covers 12 residues. Trimming stripped 2 bases from V and 6 bases from J, with 8 bases between. Germline V gene lookup returns CDR1 GTSNPN and CDR2 SVGIG (reference sequence). The CDR3 is CAWSNLLNTIYF. CDR3 sequence (DNA): TGTGCCTGGAGTAATCTTTTAAACACCATATATTTT. Using reference TRBV30 and TRBJ1-3 for the parts outside the CDR3, the full variable domain is SQTIHQWPATLVQPVGSPLSLECTVEGTSNPNLYWYRQAAGRGLQLLFYSVGIGQISSEVPQNLSASRPQDRQFILSSKKLLLSDSGFYLCAWSNLLNTIYFGEGSWLTVV.

This clonotype was seen more than once but under ten times. The rearrangement joins TRBV7-2 to TRBJ2-5, with a possible D match to TRBD2 (5 bases). Trimming left V 7 bases short and J 2 bases short, with 17 bases between. This CDR3 contains 15 residues. Germline values: CDR1 SGHTA, CDR2 FQGNSA. The CDR3 DNA follows: TGTGCCAGCAACGTTCTAGCAGGAAGACAAGAGACCCAGTACTTC. This translates into CASNVLAGRQETQYF.

The chain joins TRBV11-3 to TRBJ2-4, with D hard to call. This CDR3 region has 15 residues. V lost 5 bases to trimming and J lost 4 bases, with 15 bases between them. CDR1 and CDR2 from the germline V gene are SGHNT and YENEEA. The CDR3 loop is CASSRPTGPKNIQYF. The CDR3 bases are TGTGCCAGCAGCCGGCCGACCGGTCCTAAAAACATTCAGTACTTC.